This section outlines one T cell receptor (beta chain) sequence together with its context. Sequencing was performed with immunoSEQ multiplex PCR; in TCRdb, only in-frame clones are kept and a portion is missing. The top ten hold approximately 1.5% of the sample, which has under 95,000 clones, around 88% seen once. The sample belongs to a study of OX40 agonist ivuxolimab in advanced cancers. Study at large: Of mixed ages from roughly 23 to 80 and averaging about 56 years, the group was about 86% male.

Trimming removed 4 bases from V and 3 bases from J, with 10 bases in between. Germline assignment: CDR1 SGHNT and CDR2 YYREEE (reference sequence). The CDR3 runs 13 residues. This sequence joins TRBV5-4 and TRBJ1-1; D remains ambiguous. The TCR comes from an adult with an advanced solid tumor such as melanoma, head and neck, liver or kidney cancer. The sample here was CD4+ or CD8+ T cells sorted from blood, taken in a trial of the OX40 agonist ivuxolimab. CDR3 DNA sequence: TGTGCCAGCAGCCAAAGAACCGACACTGAAGCTTTCTTT. It specifies CASSQRTDTEAFF.